This T cell receptor (beta chain) was retrieved from a study of radiation and T cells in renal cell carcinoma. Measured with immunoSEQ multiplex PCR; TCRdb has only the in-frame clones, and not every one. The sample contains around 120,000 clones, around four fifths of which appear only once. This CDR3 region has 15 residues. Trimming cost V 1 base and J 0 bases, with 6 bases left between them. The germline V gene encodes CDR1 SGHTA and CDR2 FQGNSA. As for time point: blood 2 weeks post-SBRT. Treatment defined: 15 Gy SBRT to primary tumor, nephrectomy 4 weeks later. The chain employs TRBV7-2 and TRBJ1-4; D is undetermined. The source of this sequence is an older woman with renal cell carcinoma. This material consisted of blood, taken from a patient whose treatment included radiotherapy and nephrectomy. CDR3 loop: CASSLGPSTNEKLFF. The CDR3 DNA is TGTGCCAGCAGCTTAGGGCCGTCAACTAATGAAAAACTGTTTTTT.